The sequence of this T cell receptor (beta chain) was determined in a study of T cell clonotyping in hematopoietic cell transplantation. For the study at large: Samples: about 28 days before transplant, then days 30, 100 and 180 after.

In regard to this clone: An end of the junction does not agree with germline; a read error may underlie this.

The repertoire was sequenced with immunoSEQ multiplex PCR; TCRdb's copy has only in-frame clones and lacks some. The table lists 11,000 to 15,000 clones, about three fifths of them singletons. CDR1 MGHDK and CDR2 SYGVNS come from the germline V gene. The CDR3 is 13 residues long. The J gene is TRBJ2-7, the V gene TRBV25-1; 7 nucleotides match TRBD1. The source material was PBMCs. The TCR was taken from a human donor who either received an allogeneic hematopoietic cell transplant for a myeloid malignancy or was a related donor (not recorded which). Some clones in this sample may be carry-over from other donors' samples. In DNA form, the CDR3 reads TGTGCCAGCAGTGCCGGGACAGTCTACGAGCGGTACTTC. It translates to CASSAGTVYERYF.